This T cell receptor beta chain was sequenced for a study of blood T cells in healthy people across ages. Study outcomes and limitations: Leaving the PBMCs unsorted stopped any conclusive comparison of naive versus antigen-experienced cells. Samples with more naive T cells showed higher observed beta diversity.

The table lists this clonotype with a few counts. Its antigen is undetermined. Then a second PCR, running about 6 to 12 cycles, was carried out with a sample-barcoded 5' primer and a J-beta primer mix. TCRdb re-called the 5' RACE reads through MiXCR, storing one row per CDR3 protein. The top ten clones hold 6.7% of a sample with over 1,300,000 distinct CDR3 sequences, roughly 64% of them seen once. This CDR3 comprises 13 residues. Trimming removed 6 bases from V and 8 bases from J, with 13 bases in between. CDR1 is MNHEY, CDR2 SVGAGI, per germline. This TCR came from a man between 18 and 29 years old in good health. Input material: blood. This chain links TRBV6-5 with TRBJ1-4, with D tentatively TRBD1 (6 bases). Written as DNA, the CDR3 is TGTGCCAGCAGACGAGCAGGGGTCGAAAAACTGTTTTTT. Translated, it gives CASRRAGVEKLFF.